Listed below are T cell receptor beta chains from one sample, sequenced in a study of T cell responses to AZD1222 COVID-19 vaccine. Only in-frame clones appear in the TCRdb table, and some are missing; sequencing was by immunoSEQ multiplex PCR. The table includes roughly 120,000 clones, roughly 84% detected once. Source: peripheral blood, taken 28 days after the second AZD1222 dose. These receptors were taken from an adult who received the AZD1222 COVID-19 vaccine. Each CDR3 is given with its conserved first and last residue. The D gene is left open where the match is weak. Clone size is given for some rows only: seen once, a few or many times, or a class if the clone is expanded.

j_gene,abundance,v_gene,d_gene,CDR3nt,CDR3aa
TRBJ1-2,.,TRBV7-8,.,TGTGCCAGCAGCCATACAATAAACAGGGTCAGCGGCTACACCTTC,CASSHTINRVSGYTF
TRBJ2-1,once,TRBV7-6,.,TGTGCCAGCAGCTTAGTTTCGGGGGGCGTCAATGAGCAGTTCTTC,CASSLVSGGVNEQFF
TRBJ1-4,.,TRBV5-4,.,TGTGCCAGCAGCTTGACAGGCGCAACTAATGAAAAACTGTTTTTT,CASSLTGATNEKLFF
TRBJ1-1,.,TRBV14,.,TGTGCCAGCAGCTTAGGCAGGGTGGCTTTCTTT,CASSLGRVAFF
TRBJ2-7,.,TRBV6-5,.,TGTGCCACCGATAAGGGGGAGGGATCCTACGAGCAGTACTTC,CATDKGEGSYEQYF
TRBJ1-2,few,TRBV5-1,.,TGCGCCAGCAGCGCGGACGGAGATAACTATGGCTACACCTTC,CASSADGDNYGYTF
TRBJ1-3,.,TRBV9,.,TGTGCCAGCGCTTCCGGAAACACCATATATTTT,CASASGNTIYF
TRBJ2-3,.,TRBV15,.,TGTGCCACCAGCAGGCTTTTTGGGCGGGGACAGTTAAACACAGATACGCAGTATTTT,CATSRLFGRGQLNTDTQYF
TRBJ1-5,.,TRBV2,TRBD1,TGTGCCAGCAGTGAATCGGGACAGGAAATCAATCAGCCCCAGCATTTT,CASSESGQEINQPQHF
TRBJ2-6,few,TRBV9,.,TGTGCCAGCAGCGTAGCTCTCGGGCACGGTTATGGGGCCAACGTCCTGACTTTC,CASSVALGHGYGANVLTF
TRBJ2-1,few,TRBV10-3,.,TGTGCCATAATGACCTACAATGAGCAGTTCTTC,CAIMTYNEQFF
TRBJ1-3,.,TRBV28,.,TGTGCCAGCAGCACAGGGTTCGGAAGAAACACCATATATTTT,CASSTGFGRNTIYF
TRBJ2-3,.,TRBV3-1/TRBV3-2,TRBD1,TGTGCCAGCAGCCAAAGGACAGGGGCAGATACGCAGTATTTT,CASSQRTGADTQYF
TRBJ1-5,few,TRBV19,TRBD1,TGTGCCAGTAGTGGAGGGACAGGGGTTCAGCCCCAGCATTTT,CASSGGTGVQPQHF
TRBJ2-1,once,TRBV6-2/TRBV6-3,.,TGTGCCAGCAGTTCGGGCCTCCACAATGAGCAGTTCTTC,CASSSGLHNEQFF
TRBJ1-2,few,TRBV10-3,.,TGTGCCATCAGAAAGAGTCTATTTAAAGGCCTCCTTGGCTACACCTTC,CAIRKSLFKGLLGYTF
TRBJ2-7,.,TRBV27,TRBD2,TGTGCCAGCAGAAAACTTAGCGGGACGGGGGTCTACGAGCAGTACTTC,CASRKLSGTGVYEQYF
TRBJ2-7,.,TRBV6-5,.,TGTGCCAGCAGTTACTCGTGGAGGAGAGCCTACGAGCAGTACTTC,CASSYSWRRAYEQYF
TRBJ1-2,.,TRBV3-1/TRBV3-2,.,TGTGCCAGCAGCCAAGTGTTTCTACAGGGAGAGGGGGGCTACACCTTC,CASSQVFLQGEGGYTF
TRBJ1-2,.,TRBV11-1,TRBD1,TGTGCCAGCAGCAGCGGGACAGGACAATTTTACACCTTC,CASSSGTGQFYTF
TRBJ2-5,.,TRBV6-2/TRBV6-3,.,TGTGCCAGCAGTTACCGCAGGGCGGTAGGAGAGACCCAGTACTTC,CASSYRRAVGETQYF
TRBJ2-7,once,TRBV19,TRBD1,TGTGCCAGTAGTAGGGATCGCGGACAGGGGGCCTACGAGCAGTACTTC,CASSRDRGQGAYEQYF
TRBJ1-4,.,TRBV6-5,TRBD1,TGTGCCAGCAGTTACGGACAGGGGGCGCTTGAAAAACTGTTTTTT,CASSYGQGALEKLFF
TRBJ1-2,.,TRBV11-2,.,TGTGCCAGCAGCTTAAACAGGGAGCGAGGCTATGGCTACACCTTC,CASSLNRERGYGYTF
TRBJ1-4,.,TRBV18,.,TGTGCCAGCTCACCAGGGGCCCCTAATGAAAAACTGTTTTTT,CASSPGAPNEKLFF
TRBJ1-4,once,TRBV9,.,TGTGCCAGCAGCCTTAGACAGGACAGCAATGAAAAACTGTTTTTT,CASSLRQDSNEKLFF
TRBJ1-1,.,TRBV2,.,TGTGCCAGCAGTGAAACCAGCATGAACACTGAAGCTTTCTTT,CASSETSMNTEAFF
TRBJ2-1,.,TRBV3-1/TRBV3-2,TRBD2,TGTGCCAGCGCCTCGGGGGCGGGAGGGATGAATGAGCAGTTCTTC,CASASGAGGMNEQFF
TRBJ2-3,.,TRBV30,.,TGTGCCTCCCGGCCTGGTCTGGATACGCAGTATTTT,CASRPGLDTQYF
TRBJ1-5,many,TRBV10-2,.,TGCGCCAGCAGTGAGATCGGAGGGGGAAGCAATCAGCCCCAGCATTTT,CASSEIGGGSNQPQHF
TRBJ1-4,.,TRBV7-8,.,TGTGCCAGCAGCTTAGTAGGGGGGGATGAAAAACTGTTTTTT,CASSLVGGDEKLFF
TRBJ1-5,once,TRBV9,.,TGTGCCAGCAGCGTACAGGGTGTCGAGCCCCAGCATTTT,CASSVQGVEPQHF
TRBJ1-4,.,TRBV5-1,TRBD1,TGCGCCAGCAGCCTGGGACAGGGGATGTTAATTAATGAAAAACTGTTTTTT,CASSLGQGMLINEKLFF
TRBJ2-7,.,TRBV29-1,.,TGCAGCGTTGAAAGCAGGGCAGGGCCCGAGCAGTACTTC,CSVESRAGPEQYF
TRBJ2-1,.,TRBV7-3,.,TGTGCCAGCAGCACGACTAGTTCTGGTGAGCAGTTCTTC,CASSTTSSGEQFF
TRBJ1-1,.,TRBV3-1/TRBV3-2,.,TGTGCCAGCAGACAGGGATCGAACACTGAAGCTTTCTTT,CASRQGSNTEAFF
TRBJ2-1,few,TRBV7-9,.,TGTGCCAGCAGCTTAAGTGTACTAGAGCAGTTCTTC,CASSLSVLEQFF
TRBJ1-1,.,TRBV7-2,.,TGTGCCAGCAAGGGTCTTAGACGGAATGAAGCTTTCTTT,CASKGLRRNEAFF
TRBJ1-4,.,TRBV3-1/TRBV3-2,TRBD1,TGTGCCAGCAGTCCACCGGGACAGGGGGGGGAAAAACTGTTTTTT,CASSPPGQGGEKLFF
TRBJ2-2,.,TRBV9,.,TGTGCCAGCAGCGTAGAGGCGGTGAACACCGGGGAGCTGTTTTTT,CASSVEAVNTGELFF
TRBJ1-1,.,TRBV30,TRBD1,TGTGCCTGGACGCGACAGCTTACAGGGGGTGAAGCTTTCTTT,CAWTRQLTGGEAFF
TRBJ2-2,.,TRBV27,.,TGTGCCAGCAGTTTAACCGCGGCGACTAGCGGGGAGCTGTTTTTT,CASSLTAATSGELFF